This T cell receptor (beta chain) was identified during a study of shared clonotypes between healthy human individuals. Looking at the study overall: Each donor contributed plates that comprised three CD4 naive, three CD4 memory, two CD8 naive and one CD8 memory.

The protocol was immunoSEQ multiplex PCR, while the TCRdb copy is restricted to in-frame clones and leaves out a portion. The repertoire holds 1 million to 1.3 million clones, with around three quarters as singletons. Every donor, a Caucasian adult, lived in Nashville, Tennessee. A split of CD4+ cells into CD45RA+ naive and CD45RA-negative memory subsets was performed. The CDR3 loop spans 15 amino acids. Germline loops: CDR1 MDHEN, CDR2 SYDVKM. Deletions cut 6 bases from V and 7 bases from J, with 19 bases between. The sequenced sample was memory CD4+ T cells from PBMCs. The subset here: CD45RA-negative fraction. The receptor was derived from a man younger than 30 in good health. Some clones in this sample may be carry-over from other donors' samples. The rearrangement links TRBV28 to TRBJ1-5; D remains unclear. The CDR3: CASRRWERTAQPQHF. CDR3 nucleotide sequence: TGTGCCAGCAGACGCTGGGAGCGAACGGCCCAGCCCCAGCATTTT.